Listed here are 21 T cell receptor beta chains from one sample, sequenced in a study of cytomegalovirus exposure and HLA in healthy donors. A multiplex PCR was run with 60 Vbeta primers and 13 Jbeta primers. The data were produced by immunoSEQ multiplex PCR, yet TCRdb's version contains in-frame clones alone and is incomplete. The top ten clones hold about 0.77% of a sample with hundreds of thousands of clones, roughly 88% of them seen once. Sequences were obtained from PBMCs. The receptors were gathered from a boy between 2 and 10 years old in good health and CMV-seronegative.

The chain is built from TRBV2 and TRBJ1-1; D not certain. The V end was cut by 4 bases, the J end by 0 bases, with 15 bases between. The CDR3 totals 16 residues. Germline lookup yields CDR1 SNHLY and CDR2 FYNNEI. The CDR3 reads CASSVSNRDMNTEAFF. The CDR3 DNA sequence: TGTGCCAGCAGTGTCTCCAACCGGGATATGAACACTGAAGCTTTCTTT.

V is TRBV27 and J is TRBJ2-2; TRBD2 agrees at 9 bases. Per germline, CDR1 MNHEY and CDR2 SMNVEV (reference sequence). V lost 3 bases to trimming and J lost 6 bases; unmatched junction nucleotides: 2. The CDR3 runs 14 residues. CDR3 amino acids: CASSLGLASGELFF. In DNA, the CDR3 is TGTGCCAGCAGTTTGGGACTAGCCTCCGGGGAGCTGTTTTTT.

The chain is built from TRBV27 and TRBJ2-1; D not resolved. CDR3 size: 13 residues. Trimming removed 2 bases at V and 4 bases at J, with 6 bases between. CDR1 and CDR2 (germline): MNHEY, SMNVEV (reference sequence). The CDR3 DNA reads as TGTGCCAGCAGTTTACCCCCATACAATGAGCAGTTCTTC. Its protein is CASSLPPYNEQFF.

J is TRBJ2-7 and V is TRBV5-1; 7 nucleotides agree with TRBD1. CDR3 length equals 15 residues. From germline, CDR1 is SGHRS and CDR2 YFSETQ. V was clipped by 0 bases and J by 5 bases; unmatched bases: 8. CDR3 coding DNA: TGCGCCAGCAGCTTGGCCAGCGACAGGGCCAACGAGCAGTACTTC. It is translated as CASSLASDRANEQYF.

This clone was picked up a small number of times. This CDR3 reads CASSYRGQGHTGELFF. The DNA for the CDR3 is TGTGCCAGCAGTTACCGGGGACAGGGCCACACCGGGGAGCTGTTTTTT. The rearrangement links TRBV6-5 to TRBJ2-2, with 9 bases that match TRBD1. V shed 2 bases and J 3 bases; nucleotides not matched to a gene: 4. Germline lookup yields CDR1 MNHEY and CDR2 SVGAGI. This CDR3 is 16 amino acids long.

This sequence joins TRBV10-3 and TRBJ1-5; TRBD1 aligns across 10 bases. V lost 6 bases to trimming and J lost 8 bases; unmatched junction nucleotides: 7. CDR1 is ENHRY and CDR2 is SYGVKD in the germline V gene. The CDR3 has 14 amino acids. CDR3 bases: TGTGCCATCAGCCCGGGACAGGGGAAGGAGCCCCAGCATTTT. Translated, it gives CAISPGQGKEPQHF.

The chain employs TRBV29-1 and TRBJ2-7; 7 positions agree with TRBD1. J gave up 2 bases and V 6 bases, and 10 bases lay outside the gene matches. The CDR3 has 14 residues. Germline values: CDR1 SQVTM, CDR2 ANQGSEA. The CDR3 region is CSVLNLRGTYEQYF. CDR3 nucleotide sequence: TGCAGCGTGTTGAATCTCAGGGGGACCTACGAGCAGTACTTC.

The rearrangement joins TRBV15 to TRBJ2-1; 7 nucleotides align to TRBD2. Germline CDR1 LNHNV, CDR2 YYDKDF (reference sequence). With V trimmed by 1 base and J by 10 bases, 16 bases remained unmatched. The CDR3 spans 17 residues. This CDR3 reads CATSRGGGSPHDWEQFF. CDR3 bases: TGTGCCACCAGCAGAGGGGGCGGGAGCCCCCACGACTGGGAGCAGTTCTTC.

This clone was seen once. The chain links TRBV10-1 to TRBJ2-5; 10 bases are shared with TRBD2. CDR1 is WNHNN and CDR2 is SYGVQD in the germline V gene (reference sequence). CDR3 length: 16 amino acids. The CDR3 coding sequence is TGCGTCAAGGAATATTCCGGGACTAGCGATCCGGAGACCCAGTACTTC. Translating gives CVKEYSGTSDPETQYF.

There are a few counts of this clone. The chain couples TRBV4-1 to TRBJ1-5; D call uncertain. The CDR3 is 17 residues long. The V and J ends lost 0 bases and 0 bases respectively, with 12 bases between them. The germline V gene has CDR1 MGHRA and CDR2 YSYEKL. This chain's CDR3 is CASSQDGWYYSNQPQHF. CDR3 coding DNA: TGCGCCAGCAGCCAAGATGGCTGGTACTATAGCAATCAGCCCCAGCATTTT.

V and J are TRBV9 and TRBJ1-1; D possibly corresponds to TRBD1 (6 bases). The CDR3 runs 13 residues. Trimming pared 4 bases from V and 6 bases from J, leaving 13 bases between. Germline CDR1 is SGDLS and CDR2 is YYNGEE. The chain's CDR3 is CASSTGGASEAFF. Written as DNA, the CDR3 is TGTGCCAGCAGCACGGGGGGGGCCTCTGAAGCTTTCTTT.

The CDR3 nucleotides read TGCGCCAGCAGCCAGGGGGACAGGGACCATGAAAAACTGTTTTTT. Protein: CASSQGDRDHEKLFF. The chain uses TRBV4-1 and TRBJ1-4, with 9 bases fitting TRBD1. The CDR3 has 15 residues. In germline, CDR1 is MGHRA, CDR2 YSYEKL. V was pared by 3 bases and J by 6 bases, with 5 bases of the junction left unmatched.

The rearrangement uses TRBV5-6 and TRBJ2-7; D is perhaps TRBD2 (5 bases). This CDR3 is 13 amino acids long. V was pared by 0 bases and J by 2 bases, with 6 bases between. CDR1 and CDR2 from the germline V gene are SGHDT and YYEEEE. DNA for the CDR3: TGTGCCAGCAGCTTGGCGAGGGCCTACGAGCAGTACTTC. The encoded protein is CASSLARAYEQYF.

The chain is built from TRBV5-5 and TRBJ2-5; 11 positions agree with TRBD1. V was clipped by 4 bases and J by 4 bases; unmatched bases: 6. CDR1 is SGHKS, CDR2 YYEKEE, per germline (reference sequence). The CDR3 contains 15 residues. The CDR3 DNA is TGTGCCAGCAGCGCGGACAGGGGGCTACGAGAGACCCAGTACTTC. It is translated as CASSADRGLRETQYF.

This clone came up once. The CDR3 sequence is CASSEGADTSTDTQYF. The DNA for the CDR3 is TGTGCCAGCAGCGAGGGTGCGGACACGAGCACAGATACGCAGTATTTT. J is TRBJ2-3 and V is TRBV9, with D possibly TRBD1 on 5 matching bases. The length of the CDR3 is 16 residues. Per the germline V gene, CDR1 is SGDLS and CDR2 is YYNGEE. With 3 bases removed from V and 0 bases from J, the gap between germline ends came to 14 bases.

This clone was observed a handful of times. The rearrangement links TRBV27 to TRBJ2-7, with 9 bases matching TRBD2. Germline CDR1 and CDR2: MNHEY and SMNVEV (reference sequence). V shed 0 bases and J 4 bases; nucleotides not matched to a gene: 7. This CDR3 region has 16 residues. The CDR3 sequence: CASSLSGGRAAYEQYF. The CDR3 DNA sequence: TGTGCCAGCAGTTTATCCGGCGGGAGGGCCGCGTACGAGCAGTACTTC.

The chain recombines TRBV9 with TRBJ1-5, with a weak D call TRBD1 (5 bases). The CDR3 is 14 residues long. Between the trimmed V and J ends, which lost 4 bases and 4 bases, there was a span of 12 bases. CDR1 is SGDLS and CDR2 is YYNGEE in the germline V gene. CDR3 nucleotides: TGTGCCAGCAGCCCCGCGACAGAAAATCAGCCCCAGCATTTT. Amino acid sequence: CASSPATENQPQHF.

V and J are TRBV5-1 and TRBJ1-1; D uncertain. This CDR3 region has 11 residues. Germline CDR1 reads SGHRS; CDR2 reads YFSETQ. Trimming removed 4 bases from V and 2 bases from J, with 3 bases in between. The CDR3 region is CASSSNTEAFF. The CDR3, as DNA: TGCGCCAGCAGCAGCAACACTGAAGCTTTCTTT.

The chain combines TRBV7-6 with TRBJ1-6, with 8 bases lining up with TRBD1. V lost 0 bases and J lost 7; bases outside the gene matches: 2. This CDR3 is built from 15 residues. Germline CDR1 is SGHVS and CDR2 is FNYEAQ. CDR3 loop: CASSLAGQANSPLHF. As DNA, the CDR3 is TGTGCCAGCAGCTTAGCGGGACAGGCAAATTCACCCCTCCACTTT.

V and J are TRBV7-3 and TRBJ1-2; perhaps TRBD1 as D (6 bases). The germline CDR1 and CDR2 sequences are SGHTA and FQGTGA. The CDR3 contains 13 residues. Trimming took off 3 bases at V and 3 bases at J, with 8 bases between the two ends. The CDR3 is CASSLGHDYGYTF. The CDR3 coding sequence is TGTGCCAGCAGCTTGGGACACGACTATGGCTACACCTTC.

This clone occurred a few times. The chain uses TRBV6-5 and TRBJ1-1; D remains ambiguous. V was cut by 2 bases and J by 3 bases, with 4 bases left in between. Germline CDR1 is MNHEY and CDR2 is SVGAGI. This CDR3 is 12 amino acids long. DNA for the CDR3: TGTGCCAGCAGTTACGGCTACACTGAAGCTTTCTTT. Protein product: CASSYGYTEAFF.